Listed below are T cell receptor beta chains from one sample, sequenced in a study of blood T cell repertoires in COVID-19. Clones were read by immunoSEQ multiplex PCR, and TCRdb kept only the in-frame ones, dropping some. Among over 90,000 clones listed, about 85% were seen once. Sequencing was carried out using peripheral blood. Receptor source: a man in his forties or fifties in a cohort sampled during active COVID-19. Each CDR3 is given with its conserved first and last residue. The order of the fields is clone size, D gene, V gene, CDR3 length, J gene, CDR3 DNA, CDR3 protein. D genes are given only for firm matches. Clone size is given for some rows only: seen once, a few or many times, or a class if the clone is expanded.

>NA|TRBD1|TRBV2|14|TRBJ2-2
TGTGCCAGCAGTGCGGACAGGGGGGCCGGGGAGCTGTTTTTT
CASSADRGAGELFF
>NA|NA|TRBV29-1|20|TRBJ1-1
TGCAGCGTTGATGGGGATGGGGGGGGTCCTGGCCTCGTCGATAACACTGAAGCTTTCTTT
CSVDGDGGGPGLVDNTEAFF
>NA|NA|TRBV21-1|16|TRBJ2-3
TGTGCCAGCAACCCCATACCGCGGGGCAGCACAGATACGCAGTATTTT
CASNPIPRGSTDTQYF
>once|TRBD1|TRBV5-1|15|TRBJ2-5
TGCGCCAGCAGCGTATCCGGGACAGGACAAGAGACCCAGTACTTC
CASSVSGTGQETQYF
>NA|NA|TRBV7-7|14|TRBJ2-2
TGTGCCAGCAAACTTGCCGCGAACACCGGGGAGCTGTTTTTT
CASKLAANTGELFF
>few|TRBD1|TRBV7-3|15|TRBJ1-2
TGTGCCAGCAGCTTGACAGGGCCGACGGGCTATGGCTACACCTTC
CASSLTGPTGYGYTF
>NA|NA|TRBV18|14|TRBJ1-4
TGTGCCAGCCAGAGGACAGCGACCCAAGAAAAACTGTTTTTT
CASQRTATQEKLFF
>NA|TRBD1|TRBV5-1|15|TRBJ1-2
TGCGCCAGCAGCTCCGCACCCGGGACAGGCTTTGGCTACACCTTC
CASSSAPGTGFGYTF
>NA|NA|TRBV25-1|11|TRBJ1-2
TGTGCCAGCAAAGGAGCCGCTGGCTACACCTTC
CASKGAAGYTF
>NA|NA|TRBV24-1|15|TRBJ1-5
TGTGCCACCAGTGAGGGCGGGGATAGCAATCAGCCCCAGCATTTT
CATSEGGDSNQPQHF
>NA|NA|TRBV25-1|15|TRBJ2-1
TGTGCCAGCAGTGAATCGGCCAGGGGCTACAATGAGCAGTTCTTC
CASSESARGYNEQFF
>NA|NA|TRBV19|15|TRBJ1-2
TGTGCCAGTATGAGGGGGGGCCTAACTAACTATGGCTACACCTTC
CASMRGGLTNYGYTF
>few|NA|TRBV5-6|16|TRBJ2-4
TGTGCCAGCAGCTTAATAACTCAGGCTGCCAAAAACATTCAGTACTTC
CASSLITQAAKNIQYF
>few|NA|TRBV5-6|12|TRBJ2-3
TGTGCCTCCAAGGGGGGGAGAGATACGCAGTATTTT
CASKGGRDTQYF
>NA|TRBD1|TRBV28|17|TRBJ1-4
TGTGCCAGCAGCACTACTGGGACAGTGTTGACTAATGAAAAACTGTTTTTT
CASSTTGTVLTNEKLFF